One and the same sample provided the 5 T cell receptor beta chains below, sequenced in a study of graft-versus-host responses after intestinal transplantation. Clones were read by immunoSEQ multiplex PCR, and TCRdb kept only the in-frame ones, dropping some. The sample includes about 97,000 clones, 90% of them seen just once. The source material was PBMCs, sampled approximately 470 days after intestinal transplant. The receptors come from a human patient who received an intestinal transplant, so some T cells may come from the graft donor.

The rearrangement uses TRBV6-1 and TRBJ1-3, with 7 bases lining up with TRBD1. CDR1 and CDR2 (germline): MNHNS, SASEGT. Trimming took 6 bases from V and 3 from J; bases not matched to a gene: 2. The CDR3 is made up of 13 amino acids. In nucleotides, the CDR3 is TGTGCCAGCAGCGACAGGGTTGGAAACACCATATATTTT. This codes for CASSDRVGNTIYF.

V gene TRBV5-1 combines with J gene TRBJ2-1, with 13 bases matching TRBD2. Unmatched junction bases numbered 0, after V lost 0 bases and J lost 9 bases. The CDR3 consists of 14 residues. Germline V gives CDR1 SGHRS, CDR2 YFSETQ. The CDR3 DNA reads as TGCGCCAGCAGCTTGGGGACTAGCGGGGGTGAGCAGTTCTTC. As protein: CASSLGTSGGEQFF.

For this clone: Compared with germline, one end of the junction differs, possibly owing to a read error. Other DNA sequences in the sample encode the same CDR3. The gene calls are TRBV4-2 and TRBJ2-2; 11 nucleotides line up with TRBD2. Germline assignment: CDR1 LGHNA and CDR2 YNFKEQ. The length of the CDR3 is 18 residues. In nucleotides, the CDR3 is TGTGCCAGCAGCCAAGACTCGCTAGCGGGGGGTTGGACCGGGGAACTGTTTTTT. This sequence encodes CASSQDSLAGGWTGELFF.

This clone was seen more than once but under ten times. V and J are TRBV7-2 and TRBJ1-1; D is undetermined. Germline lookup yields CDR1 SGHTA and CDR2 FQGNSA. This CDR3 region has 12 residues. Trimming pared 3 bases from V and 3 bases from J, leaving 5 bases between. Written as DNA, the CDR3 is TGTGCCAGCAGCTTCGGGTACACTGAAGCTTTCTTT. It encodes CASSFGYTEAFF.

Written as DNA, the CDR3 is TGTGCCAGCAGCGTAGGGGAGGGGCCCCTCCACTTT. It encodes CASSVGEGPLHF. The chain uses TRBV9 and TRBJ1-6, with D perhaps TRBD1 (5 bases). The CDR3 has 12 amino acids. CDR1 and CDR2 (germline): SGDLS, YYNGEE. V was shortened by 0 bases and J by 13 bases, with 8 bases between the two germline ends.